These 10 T cell receptor beta chains originate from one sample sequenced in a study of T cell repertoires in cytomegalovirus infection. TCRdb fed the reads into MiXCR, producing one record per CDR3 protein. The sample has 150,000 to 200,000 distinct CDR3 sequences; about 15% are singletons. The specimen was PBMCs. The receptor source for this set is a human donor in good health (CMV status not recorded). Some clones in this sample may be carry-over from other donors' samples.

The table lists this clonotype with many counts. This chain links TRBV12-3 or TRBV12-4 with TRBJ1-1; TRBD1 matches 7 bases. The CDR3 loop spans 15 amino acids. The junction had 8 bases not matched to a gene; V was cut back by 3 bases and J by 4 bases. The CDR3 DNA reads as TGTGCCAGCAGTTTGTCCAGACAGGGAGTCACTGAAGCTTTCTTT. This sequence encodes CASSLSRQGVTEAFF.

This rearrangement joins TRBV12-3 or TRBV12-4 to TRBJ1-2; no definite D call. V was clipped by 6 bases and J by 2 bases, with 13 bases between them. The CDR3 covers 14 residues. The CDR3 DNA sequence: TGTGCCAGCAGCCCGACGAAACCGAACTATGGCTACACCTTC. Translating it yields CASSPTKPNYGYTF.

The table lists this clonotype with a few counts. The chain employs TRBV29-1 and TRBJ1-6; D gene uncertain. The CDR3 is 13 residues long. Looked up from germline, CDR1 is SQVTM and CDR2 is ANQGSEA. V was trimmed by 4 bases and J by 1 base, leaving 5 bases between them. The CDR3 coding sequence is TGCAGCGTTGCCCGGTCCTATAATTCACCCCTCCACTTT. The encoded protein is CSVARSYNSPLHF.

This clonotype was counted between two and nine times. V gene TRBV7-9 combines with J gene TRBJ2-7, with D tentatively TRBD1 (5 bases). The V and J ends lost 10 bases and 3 bases respectively, with 16 bases between them. The V gene's germline CDR1 is SEHNR and CDR2 FQNEAQ (reference sequence). The CDR3 spans 13 residues. Here the CDR3 reads CATSTTASYEQYF. As DNA, the CDR3 is TGTGCCACCTCGACGACAGCTAGCTACGAGCAGTACTTC. The full variable domain, with the rest looked up from reference TRBV7-9 and TRBJ2-7, is DTGVSQNPRHKITKRGQNVTFRCDPISEHNRLYWYRQTLGQGPEFLTYFQNEAQLEKSRLLSDRFSAERPKGSFSTLEIQRTEQGDSAMYLCATSTTASYEQYFGPGTRLTVT.

This clonotype occurred many times. The V and J genes are TRBV7-2 and TRBJ1-5; D is possibly TRBD1 (5 bases). CDR3 length: 14 residues. Germline V CDR1 and CDR2: SGHTA, FQGNSA. With 1 base removed from V and 11 bases from J, the gap between germline ends came to 15 bases. The CDR3 protein is CASSLVQGLGTQHF. In DNA, the CDR3 is TGTGCCAGCAGCTTAGTTCAGGGCCTAGGGACCCAGCATTTT.

This clonotype was seen a single time. The chain joins TRBV29-1 to TRBJ1-2, with no clear D. Germline-derived CDR1 and CDR2 are SQVTM and ANQGSEA. The CDR3 contains 11 residues. Trimming removed 5 bases at V and 10 bases at J, with 14 bases between. The CDR3 sequence: CSVQLRRDYTF. CDR3 sequence (DNA): TGCAGCGTTCAATTAAGGCGCGACTACACCTTC.

This clonotype was seen ten or more times. The J gene is TRBJ1-1, the V gene TRBV25-1, with D possibly TRBD1 on 5 matching bases. The germline V and J ends were trimmed by 4 bases and 6 bases, with 15 bases remaining between them. In germline, CDR1 is MGHDK, CDR2 SYGVNS. The CDR3 extends over 14 amino acids. CDR3 region: CASSVLGVSAEAFF. The CDR3 bases are TGTGCCAGCAGTGTCTTAGGGGTTTCGGCTGAAGCTTTCTTT.

This clonotype has more than one count but fewer than ten. The gene calls are TRBV19 and TRBJ1-5; the match to TRBD1 covers 9 bases. This CDR3 spans 15 amino acids. The ends lost 3 bases at V and 6 bases at J; junction bases unmatched: 6. From germline, CDR1 is LNHDA and CDR2 SQIVND (reference sequence). CDR3 sequence: CASSIQGQGLQPQHF. The CDR3, as DNA: TGTGCCAGTAGTATTCAGGGACAGGGCCTTCAGCCCCAGCATTTT. The entire variable domain, with the rest obtained from reference TRBV19 and TRBJ1-5, is as follows: DGGITQSPKYLFRKEGQNVTLSCEQNLNHDAMYWYRQDPGQGLRLIYYSQIVNDFQKGDIAEGYSVSREKKESFPLTVTSAQKNPTAFYLCASSIQGQGLQPQHFGDGTRLSIL.

Of note for this clonotype: The junction departs from the called germline gene at one end, perhaps through a read error. The CDR3 DNA follows: TGTGCCAGCAGACAAACCTCCAGGGGATGGGGCTACGTGCAGTACTTC. It yields the protein CASRQTSRGWGYVQYF. The chain is built from TRBV7-2 and TRBJ2-7; the D gene is possibly TRBD1 (6 bases). CDR3 size: 16 residues. Germline CDR1 is SGHTA and CDR2 is FQGNSA.

There are a few counts of this clonotype. This chain links TRBV7-2 with TRBJ2-5; a possible D gene is TRBD2 (6 bases). The CDR3 extends over 15 amino acids. CDR1 is SGHTA and CDR2 is FQGNSA in the germline V gene. V was clipped by 2 bases and J by 1 base, with 11 bases between them. The CDR3 DNA reads as TGTGCCAGCAGCTTAAGGGACTTGATCCAAGAGACCCAGTACTTC. Protein: CASSLRDLIQETQYF.